These 25 T cell receptor beta chains were sequenced from one sample in a study of cytomegalovirus exposure and HLA in healthy donors. Both 60 Vbeta primers and 13 Jbeta primers went into the PCR. Assay: immunoSEQ multiplex PCR; the TCRdb copy retains only in-frame clones and omits some. The sample lists around 140,000 clones; 80% were seen once. The source material was PBMCs. The receptors stem from a man in his forties in good health and CMV-seronegative.

V gene TRBV2 combines with J gene TRBJ1-1; 10 bases align to TRBD1. The CDR3 spans 17 residues. J lost 2 bases, V lost 8 bases, and 14 bases had no gene match. Germline V gives CDR1 SNHLY, CDR2 FYNNEI. In DNA, the CDR3 is TGTGCCAGCGGATACCGGGACAGGGGCCACCAAAACACTGAAGCTTTCTTT. Protein product: CASGYRDRGHQNTEAFF. The whole variable domain, filled in from reference TRBV2 and TRBJ1-1, reads EPEVTQTPSHQVTQMGQEVILRCVPISNHLYFYWYRQILGQKVEFLVSFYNNEISEKSEIFDDQFSVERPDGSNFTLKIRSTKLEDSAMYFCASGYRDRGHQNTEAFFGQGTRLTVV.

The rearrangement uses TRBV7-8 and TRBJ1-2; TRBD1 aligns across 7 bases. Germline lookup yields CDR1 SGHVS and CDR2 FQNEAQ. J was trimmed by 0 bases and V by 5 bases; bases with no gene match: 3. CDR3 length: 14 amino acids. The CDR3 sequence is CASSLGQTNYGYTF. CDR3 nucleotides: TGTGCCAGCAGCCTGGGACAGACTAACTATGGCTACACCTTC.

A few counts support this clone. V usage is TRBV6-5 and J usage is TRBJ1-4; maybe TRBD1 (6 bases). Trimming cost V 2 bases and J 4 bases, with 8 bases left between them. This CDR3 contains 14 residues. Germline V lookup: CDR1 MNHEY, CDR2 SVGAGI. The CDR3 DNA follows: TGTGCCAGCAGTTACCGGACAGTTAATGAAAAACTGTTTTTT. This encodes CASSYRTVNEKLFF.

V is TRBV5-6 and J is TRBJ2-7; 8 nucleotides align to TRBD2. Trimming at V came to 6 bases and at J to 1 base, leaving 9 bases not matched to a gene. Germline loops: CDR1 SGHDT, CDR2 YYEEEE. CDR3 length: 15 residues. The CDR3 loop reads CASILTGGRSYEQYF. The CDR3 region has the DNA TGTGCCAGCATCCTGACGGGGGGGAGATCCTACGAGCAGTACTTC.

The chain has TRBV19 and TRBJ1-4; 9 bases agree with TRBD1. The CDR3 sequence is 17 residues long. V lost 5 bases to trimming and J lost 0 bases; unmatched junction nucleotides: 7. The V gene's germline CDR1 is LNHDA and CDR2 SQIVND (reference sequence). CDR3 DNA sequence: TGTGCCAGTAGTGGGGGACAGGGTTTTGCAACTAATGAAAAACTGTTTTTT. Translation gives CASSGGQGFATNEKLFF.

This clone was counted only a few times. V gene TRBV4-1 combines with J gene TRBJ1-5, with D perhaps TRBD1 (6 bases). Between the trimmed V and J ends, which lost 4 bases and 4 bases, there was a span of 11 bases. The CDR3 is 14 amino acids. Germline V gene sequence: CDR1 MGHRA, CDR2 YSYEKL. The chain's CDR3 is CASSRAGANQPQHF. The CDR3 DNA follows: TGCGCCAGCAGCCGCGCGGGGGCGAATCAGCCCCAGCATTTT.

V gene TRBV5-5 combines with J gene TRBJ1-5; 7 positions match TRBD1. The CDR3 length is 14 residues. In germline, CDR1 is SGHKS, CDR2 YYEKEE (reference sequence). With V trimmed by 9 bases and J by 3 bases, 9 bases remained unmatched. The CDR3 is CATLDRSANQPQHF. The DNA of the CDR3 is TGTGCCACCCTGGACAGGTCTGCCAATCAGCCCCAGCATTTT.

The gene calls are TRBV11-2 and TRBJ1-5; the D gene is possibly TRBD1 (6 bases). CDR1 and CDR2 from the germline V gene are SGHAT and FQNNGV. Trimming removed 5 bases at V and 7 bases at J, with 12 bases between. The CDR3 spans 13 residues. Here the CDR3 DNA reads TGTGCCAGCAGCAGACAGGTTGGCCAGCCCCAGCATTTT. Translating it yields CASSRQVGQPQHF.

CDR3 nucleotide sequence: TGTGCCAGCAGTAGACGGACTAGCGGGAACTACGAGCAGTACTTC. Protein: CASSRRTSGNYEQYF. The J gene is TRBJ2-7, the V gene TRBV6-1; 12 bases match TRBD2. CDR1 MNHNS and CDR2 SASEGT come from the germline V gene. This CDR3 region has 15 residues. V gave up 5 bases and J gave up 3 bases; unmatched junction bases: 5.

The chain joins TRBV6-6 to TRBJ2-3; 15 nucleotides align to TRBD2. Germline V gene lookup returns CDR1 MNHNY and CDR2 SVGAGI (reference sequence). The V gene end was trimmed by 5 bases and the J gene end by 4 bases; junction bases not matched to a gene: 4. There are 16 residues in the CDR3. DNA of the CDR3: TGTGCCAGCAGTCCGGGACTAGCGGGGGGAGCAGATACGCAGTATTTT. It encodes CASSPGLAGGADTQYF.

V and J are TRBV6-6 and TRBJ1-1, with a possible D match to TRBD1 (5 bases). The CDR3 is 14 residues long. V was clipped by 6 bases and J by 4 bases, with 15 bases between them. Germline V gene data show CDR1 as MNHNY and CDR2 as SVGAGI (reference sequence). The CDR3 loop reads CASSPTTEGTEAFF. CDR3 in DNA: TGTGCCAGCAGCCCCACGACAGAAGGCACTGAAGCTTTCTTT.

The chain recombines TRBV19 with TRBJ2-1; 9 nucleotides line up with TRBD2. The CDR3 totals 14 residues. V lost 8 bases, J lost 6 bases, and 8 bases stayed unmatched. Germline V gene lookup returns CDR1 LNHDA and CDR2 SQIVND (reference sequence). The CDR3 spells CASSGGGAINEQFF. The CDR3 nucleotides are TGTGCCAGTTCCGGCGGGGGGGCCATCAATGAGCAGTTCTTC. The full variable domain, its missing parts supplied by reference TRBV19 and TRBJ2-1, is DGGITQSPKYLFRKEGQNVTLSCEQNLNHDAMYWYRQDPGQGLRLIYYSQIVNDFQKGDIAEGYSVSREKKESFPLTVTSAQKNPTAFYLCASSGGGAINEQFFGPGTRLTVL.

The chain couples TRBV6-5 to TRBJ1-6; 10 bases align to TRBD1. The V and J ends lost 3 bases and 8 bases, in that order; junction bases with no gene match: 4. The CDR3 length is 15 residues. Per the germline V gene, CDR1 is MNHEY and CDR2 is SVGAGI. CDR3 sequence: CASSYGDRGDSPLHF. The CDR3 bases are TGTGCCAGCAGTTATGGGGACAGGGGTGATTCACCCCTCCACTTT.

V gene TRBV5-1 combines with J gene TRBJ1-5; tentative D call: TRBD1 (5 bases). The V gene's germline CDR1 is SGHRS and CDR2 YFSETQ. V was trimmed by 0 bases and J by 5 bases, leaving 12 bases between them. The CDR3 runs 15 residues. CDR3: CASSLGGTNDQPQHF. The CDR3 DNA is TGCGCCAGCAGCTTGGGCGGGACTAACGATCAGCCCCAGCATTTT.

The chain couples TRBV7-6 to TRBJ1-2, with 7 positions matching TRBD1. Germline CDR1 and CDR2: SGHVS and FNYEAQ. The CDR3 length is 12 residues. The junction had 4 bases not matched to a gene; V was cut back by 5 bases and J by 7 bases. Written as DNA, the CDR3 is TGTGCCAGCAGCACCAGACAGGGTGGCTACACCTTC. Amino acids: CASSTRQGGYTF.

The chain joins TRBV6-5 to TRBJ2-7, with 10 bases matching TRBD2. J lost 4 bases, V lost 7 bases, and 10 bases had no gene match. The CDR3 runs 15 residues. Germline CDR1 MNHEY, CDR2 SVGAGI. The CDR3 DNA reads as TGTGCCAGCACCCTTTCCCCTAGCGGGGGTTACGAGCAGTACTTC. Its protein is CASTLSPSGGYEQYF.

J is TRBJ2-7 and V is TRBV6-6; 7 nucleotides match TRBD1. Germline assignment: CDR1 MNHNY and CDR2 SVGAGI (reference sequence). CDR3 length equals 16 residues. V was clipped by 6 bases and J by 3 bases; unmatched bases: 14. CDR3 residues: CASSRYTGAISYEQYF. The DNA of the CDR3 is TGTGCCAGCAGCCGATATACAGGGGCCATAAGCTACGAGCAGTACTTC.

This clone was seen only a few times. The rearrangement joins TRBV6-1 to TRBJ2-7; D possibly corresponds to TRBD1 (5 bases). V was pared by 4 bases and J by 2 bases, with 18 bases between. The CDR3 contains 16 residues. Germline V lookup: CDR1 MNHNS, CDR2 SASEGT. This chain's CDR3 is CASSGSASRATYEQYF. Here the CDR3 DNA reads TGTGCCAGCAGTGGATCGGCGTCCAGGGCCACCTACGAGCAGTACTTC.

V and J are TRBV11-2 and TRBJ1-5; D unclear. The V and J ends lost 0 bases and 3 bases respectively, with 15 bases between them. The CDR3 is 17 amino acids. Germline-derived CDR1 and CDR2 are SGHAT and FQNNGV. In nucleotides, the CDR3 is TGTGCCAGCAGCTTAGAGCCAGTACAGCTTACCAATCAGCCCCAGCATTTT. Translated: CASSLEPVQLTNQPQHF.

CDR3 region: CASSSWGGEGNQPQHF. CDR3 coding DNA: TGTGCCAGCAGCTCCTGGGGGGGGGAGGGCAATCAGCCCCAGCATTTT. The chain combines TRBV7-8 with TRBJ1-5, with D perhaps matching TRBD1 (5 bases). This CDR3 comprises 16 residues. Germline CDR1 and CDR2: SGHVS and FQNEAQ. V shed 4 bases and J shed 2 bases, with 15 bases lying between them.

The chain combines TRBV5-1 with TRBJ2-2, with TRBD1 matching 7 bases. CDR1 SGHRS and CDR2 YFSETQ come from the germline V gene. CDR3 length: 17 residues. V was clipped by 0 bases and J by 1 base; unmatched bases: 6. In DNA, the CDR3 is TGCGCCAGCAGCTTGGACAGGGGAAACTTGAACACCGGGGAGCTGTTTTTT. This sequence encodes CASSLDRGNLNTGELFF.

The chain links TRBV9 to TRBJ2-5; a possible D gene is TRBD2 (6 bases). V dropped 3 bases and J dropped 5 bases, with 14 bases sitting between them. The germline V gene encodes CDR1 SGDLS and CDR2 YYNGEE. CDR3 length: 14 amino acids. CDR3 in DNA: TGTGCCAGCAGCGGGCTACCCGGAGGGGAGACCCAGTACTTC. Translating gives CASSGLPGGETQYF.

The chain links TRBV5-1 to TRBJ1-6; 8 bases line up with TRBD1. The CDR3 has 18 residues. Germline assignment: CDR1 SGHRS and CDR2 YFSETQ. V shed 3 bases, J shed 6 bases, and the junction held 14 bases outside the gene matches. As DNA, the CDR3 is TGCGCCAGCAGCTCGGGTGAGCCCGGGACAGGCCCTAATTCACCCCTCCACTTT. This codes for CASSSGEPGTGPNSPLHF. Filled out from reference TRBV5-1 and TRBJ1-6, the complete variable domain reads KAGVTQTPRYLIKTRGQQVTLSCSPISGHRSVSWYQQTPGQGLQFLFEYFSETQRNKGNFPGRFSGRQFSNSRSEMNVSTLELGDSALYLCASSSGEPGTGPNSPLHFGNGTRLTVT.

The chain joins TRBV2 to TRBJ1-2; no firm D call. Trimming stripped 5 bases from V and 2 bases from J, with 12 bases between. This CDR3 spans 14 amino acids. CDR1 is SNHLY and CDR2 is FYNNEI in the germline V gene. The CDR3 DNA sequence: TGTGCCAGCAGTTCTACAGTTGGCAACTATGGCTACACCTTC. Translation: CASSSTVGNYGYTF.

This sequence joins TRBV11-3 and TRBJ2-7, with TRBD2 as a possible D gene (5 bases). The germline V gene encodes CDR1 SGHNT and CDR2 YENEEA. The CDR3 is 15 residues long. V shed 1 base and J shed 2 bases, with 12 bases lying between them. DNA for the CDR3: TGTGCCAGCAGCTTAGCGTTCGGGAATACCTACGAGCAGTACTTC. Encoded protein: CASSLAFGNTYEQYF.